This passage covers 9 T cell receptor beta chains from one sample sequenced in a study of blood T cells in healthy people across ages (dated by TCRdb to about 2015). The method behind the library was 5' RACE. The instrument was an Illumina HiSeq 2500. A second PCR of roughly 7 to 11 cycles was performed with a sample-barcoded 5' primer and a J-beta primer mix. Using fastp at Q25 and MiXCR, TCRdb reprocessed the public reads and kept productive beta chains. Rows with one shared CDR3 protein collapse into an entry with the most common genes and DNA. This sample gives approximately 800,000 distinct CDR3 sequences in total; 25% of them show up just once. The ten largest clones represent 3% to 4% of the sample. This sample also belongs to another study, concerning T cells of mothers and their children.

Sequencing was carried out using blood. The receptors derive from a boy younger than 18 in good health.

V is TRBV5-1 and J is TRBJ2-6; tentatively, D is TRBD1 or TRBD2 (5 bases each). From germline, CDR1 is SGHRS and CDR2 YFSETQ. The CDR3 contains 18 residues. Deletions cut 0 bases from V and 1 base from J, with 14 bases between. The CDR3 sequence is CASSLAGAVKSGANVLTF. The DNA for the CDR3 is TGCGCCAGCAGCTTGGCCGGGGCGGTCAAATCTGGGGCCAACGTCCTGACTTTC.

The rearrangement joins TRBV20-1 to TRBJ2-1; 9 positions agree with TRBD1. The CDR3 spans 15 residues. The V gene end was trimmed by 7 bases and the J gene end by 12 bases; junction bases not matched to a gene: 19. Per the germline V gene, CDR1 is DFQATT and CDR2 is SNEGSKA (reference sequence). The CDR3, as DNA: TGCAGTGTACCCACGGGACAGGGCTCTCAGGTGGGGCAGTTCTTC. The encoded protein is CSVPTGQGSQVGQFF.

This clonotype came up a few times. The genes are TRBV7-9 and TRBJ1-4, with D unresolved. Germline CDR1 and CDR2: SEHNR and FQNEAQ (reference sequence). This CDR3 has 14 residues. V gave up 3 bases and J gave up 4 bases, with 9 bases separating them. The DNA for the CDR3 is TGTGCCAGCAGCTTCCCCCCGGTTAATGAAAAACTGTTTTTT. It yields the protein CASSFPPVNEKLFF.

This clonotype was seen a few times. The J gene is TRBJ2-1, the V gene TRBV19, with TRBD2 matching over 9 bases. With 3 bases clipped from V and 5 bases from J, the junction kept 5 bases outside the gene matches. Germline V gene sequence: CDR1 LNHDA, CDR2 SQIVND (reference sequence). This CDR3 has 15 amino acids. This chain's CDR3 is CASSIVPSGNNEQFF. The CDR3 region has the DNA TGTGCCAGTAGTATTGTTCCTAGCGGGAACAATGAGCAGTTCTTC.

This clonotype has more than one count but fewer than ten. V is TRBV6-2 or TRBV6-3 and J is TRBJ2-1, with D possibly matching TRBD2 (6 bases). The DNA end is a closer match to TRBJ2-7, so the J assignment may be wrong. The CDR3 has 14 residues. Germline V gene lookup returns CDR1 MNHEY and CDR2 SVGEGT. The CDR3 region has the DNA TGTGCCAGCAGTTACGGCCTAGCGACCTACGAGCAGTACTTC. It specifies CASSYGLATYEQYF.

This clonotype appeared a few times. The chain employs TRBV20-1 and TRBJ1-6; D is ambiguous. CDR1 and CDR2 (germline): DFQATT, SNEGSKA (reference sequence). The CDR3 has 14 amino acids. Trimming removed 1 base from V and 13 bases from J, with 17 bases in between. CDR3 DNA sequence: TGCAGTGCTAGAGTCAACGTTACGGGTTTCCCCCTCCACTTT. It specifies CSARVNVTGFPLHF.

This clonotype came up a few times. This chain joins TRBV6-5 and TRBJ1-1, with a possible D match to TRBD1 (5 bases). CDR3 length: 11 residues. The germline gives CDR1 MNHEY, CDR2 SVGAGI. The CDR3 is CVTGRETEAFF. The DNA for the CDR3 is TGTGTGACGGGGCGGGAGACTGAAGCTTTCTTT.

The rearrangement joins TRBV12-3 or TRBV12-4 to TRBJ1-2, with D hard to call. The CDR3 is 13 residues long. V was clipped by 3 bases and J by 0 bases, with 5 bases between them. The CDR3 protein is CASSFQTNYGYTF. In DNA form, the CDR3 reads TGTGCCAGCAGTTTCCAGACTAACTATGGCTACACCTTC.

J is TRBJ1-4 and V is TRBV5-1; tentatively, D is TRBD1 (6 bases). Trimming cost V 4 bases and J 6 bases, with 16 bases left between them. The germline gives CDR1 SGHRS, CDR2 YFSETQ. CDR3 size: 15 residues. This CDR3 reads CASSRWGGGDEKLFF. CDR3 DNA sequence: TGCGCCAGCAGCCGGTGGGGGGGCGGAGATGAAAAACTGTTTTTT.